These 3 T cell receptor beta chains were all obtained from the same sample, sequenced in a study of beta chain features in type 1 diabetes. Their target antigens are unknown. Study outcomes and limitations: Among patients with Type 1 diabetes, TCRB CDR3s were moderately but significantly shorter in every one of the four CD4+ subsets.

Every bit of the isolated RNA underwent reverse transcription, so sequencing read expressed TCRB transcripts. Produced via immunoSEQ multiplex PCR; TCRdb's table is partial and in-frame only. The data contain about 260,000 clones, about a fifth of them singletons. Sequencing input: naive CD4+ T cells from blood. The receptor source for this set is a woman between 35 and 50 years old with type 1 diabetes.

There are a few counts of this clone. Additional DNA sequences in this sample encode the identical CDR3. The V call is TRBV28, the J call TRBJ1-1; tentatively, D is TRBD1 (5 bases). Germline V gene lookup returns CDR1 MDHEN and CDR2 SYDVKM. V lost 4 bases to trimming and J lost 5 bases, with 8 bases between them. This CDR3 is 12 amino acids long. CDR3 coding DNA: TGTGCCAGCAGTTCTAGGGGAACTGAAGCTTTCTTT. It encodes CASSSRGTEAFF.

About this clone: Germline is not matched at one junction end, which may reflect a read error. In nucleotides, the CDR3 is TGTGCTAGCAGCTTAAACCCCCCGGGACAAGGCTACAATGAGCAGTTCTTC. Encoded protein: CASSLNPPGQGYNEQFF. The rearrangement links TRBV7-7 to TRBJ2-1; D is perhaps TRBD1 (6 bases). Germline-derived CDR1 and CDR2 are SSHAT and FNYEAQ (reference sequence). The CDR3 consists of 17 residues.

The V and J genes are TRBV13 and TRBJ2-2; the match to TRBD2 covers 12 bases. In germline, CDR1 is PRHDT, CDR2 FYEKMQ (reference sequence). V gave up 2 bases and J gave up 1 base; unmatched junction bases: 2. The CDR3 is made up of 17 amino acids. CDR3: CASSLRGLAGNTGELFF. The DNA for the CDR3 is TGTGCCAGCAGCTTACGGGGACTAGCGGGGAACACCGGGGAGCTGTTTTTT.